The TCR beta chain under discussion was sequenced for a study of CD8 T cells in ankylosing spondylitis. In germline, CDR1 is SEHNR, CDR2 FQNEAQ (reference sequence). The CDR3 length is 14 residues. V was clipped by 5 bases and J by 2 bases; unmatched bases: 4. A quantitative 5'-RACE method, one with molecular barcodes, was used to make TCR beta libraries. TCRdb reanalysed the 5' RACE reads using MiXCR and keeps one entry per CDR3 protein. The sample carries about 460,000 distinct CDR3 sequences, approximately 5% recorded once. This clonotype was counted many times. Its specificity is not known. Study-wide results and caveats: Within ankylosing spondylitis blood, a TCR beta motif made up of seven or eight highly homologous variants appeared to be characteristic. CD8+ disease-linked clones were present at relatively low frequencies in blood. Reports of some motif variants in reactive arthritis synovial fluid and blood predate this one. It was reported that disease-linked clones were significantly enriched in matched ankylosing spondylitis synovial fluid.

The chain is built from TRBV7-9 and TRBJ2-7; 9 bases line up with TRBD1. The clonotype comes from a male donor with ankylosing spondylitis. Sample: blood, either unsorted or a sorted T cell fraction (not recorded which). In nucleotides, the CDR3 is TGTGCCAGCAGCCAACGGGACAGGGCCTACGAGCAGTACTTC. Translation: CASSQRDRAYEQYF.